Given below is one T cell receptor (beta chain) in context. These data come from a study of tumour-infiltrating T cells in Burkitt lymphoma. Study information: The Burkitt lymphoma cohort spanned all epidemiological subtypes. Productive clonality predicted overall and progression-free survival.

Losses at the gene ends were 5 bases for V and 6 bases for J; bases not matched to a gene: 12. This CDR3 is built from 16 residues. From germline, CDR1 is SGHVS and CDR2 FQNEAQ. Repertoires were generated with immunoSEQ multiplex PCR, while TCRdb's copy carries only in-frame clones and drops some. The data show some 820 clones, about 70% seen once. J is TRBJ1-5 and V is TRBV7-8; 8 bases map to TRBD1. The TCR sequence derives from a human donor with Burkitt lymphoma. What was sequenced was tumor tissue. CDR3 bases: TGTGCCAGCAGCCTAGGACGTGGACAGGGCGTTCAGCCCCAGCATTTT. This sequence encodes CASSLGRGQGVQPQHF.